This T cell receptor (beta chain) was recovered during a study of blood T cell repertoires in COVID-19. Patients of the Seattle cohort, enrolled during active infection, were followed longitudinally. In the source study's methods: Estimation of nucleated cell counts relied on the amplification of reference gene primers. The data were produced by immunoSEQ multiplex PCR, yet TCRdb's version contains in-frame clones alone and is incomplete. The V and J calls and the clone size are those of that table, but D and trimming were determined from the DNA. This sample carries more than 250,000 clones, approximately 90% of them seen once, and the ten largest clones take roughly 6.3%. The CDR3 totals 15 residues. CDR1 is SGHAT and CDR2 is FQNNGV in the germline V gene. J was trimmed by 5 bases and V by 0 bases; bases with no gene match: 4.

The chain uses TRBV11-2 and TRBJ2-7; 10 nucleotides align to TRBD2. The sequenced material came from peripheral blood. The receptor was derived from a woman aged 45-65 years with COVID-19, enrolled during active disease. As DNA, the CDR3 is TGTGCCAGCAGCTTAGAACTAGCGGGATTCAACGAGCAGTACTTC. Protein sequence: CASSLELAGFNEQYF.